What follows describes a single T cell receptor beta chain. What it binds is not known. These data are taken from a study of shared clonotypes between healthy human individuals. Study conclusions and caveats: The low donor count limited represented genetic and exposure-history diversity. Memory subsets had estimated richness that was generally smaller than that of naive subsets. What rarefaction showed was incomplete sorted-subset sequencing despite large depth.

This CDR3 contains 14 residues. The trim removed 11 bases at V and 2 bases at J, leaving 9 bases unmatched. Per germline, CDR1 SNHLY and CDR2 FYNNEI. Template for every sorted-subset replicate PCR totaled 200 to 250 ng DNA, 25,000 to 35,000 T cell genomes. Only in-frame clones appear in the TCRdb table, and some are missing; sequencing was by immunoSEQ multiplex PCR. Of about 590,000 clones in the sample, over 95% were seen once. Naive-designated CD8 cells lacked CD45RO, were positively enriched for CCR7, and omitted terminally differentiated effector memory CD45RA+ cells. The source of this sequence is a woman younger than 45 in good health. The chain employs TRBV2 and TRBJ2-7; 10 positions agree with TRBD2. Sequenced input: naive CD8+ T cells sorted from blood. This CDR3 reads CASGALAGAYEQYF. For the CDR3, the DNA is TGTGCCTCGGGGGCCCTAGCGGGAGCCTACGAGCAGTACTTC.